Given below is one T cell receptor beta chain in context. Its antigen is not known. The data were taken from a study of cytomegalovirus exposure and HLA in healthy donors. Study details: In a previous analysis, 110 million or so unique TCR beta sequences were found from 170 million or so T cells.

In the PCR, 60 Vbeta and 13 Jbeta primers were used. Data came from immunoSEQ multiplex PCR; TCRdb stores just in-frame clones and leaves some out. The sample yields 100,000 to 150,000 clones, roughly 80% seen once. Findings of the study overall: Roughly even sequencing depth across donors was the assumption behind the presence/absence analyses. The authors later linked a missense DCLRE1C variant to TCR beta V- and J-gene trimming. Cytomegalovirus status was reportedly diagnosed by the classifier with high specificity and sensitivity.

V lost 2 bases and J 2 bases, leaving 13 bases between the germline ends. CDR3 size: 16 residues. CDR1 and CDR2 from the germline V gene are SGHRS and YFSETQ. This sequence originates from a female donor in good health and CMV-seronegative. Material: PBMCs. The chain links TRBV5-1 to TRBJ2-2; D is perhaps TRBD1 (5 bases). CDR3 sequence reads: CASSLMAGPNTGELFF. CDR3 nucleotide sequence: TGCGCCAGCAGCTTAATGGCAGGGCCAAACACCGGGGAGCTGTTTTTT. Variable domain in full (rest from reference TRBV5-1 and TRBJ2-2): KAGVTQTPRYLIKTRGQQVTLSCSPISGHRSVSWYQQTPGQGLQFLFEYFSETQRNKGNFPGRFSGRQFSNSRSEMNVSTLELGDSALYLCASSLMAGPNTGELFFGEGSRLTVL.